Sequencing of this T cell receptor beta chain was carried out in a study of cytomegalovirus exposure and HLA in healthy donors (dated by TCRdb to about 2017). As for the study more broadly: An earlier analysis of fewer than 750 of the donors reported under 300 Gb of sequence data and some 110 million unique TCR beta sequences obtained from about 180 million T cells. Every discovery cohort repertoire had been produced on one sequencing platform. A later analysis re-examined previously published TCR beta repertoires from several hundred donors and added high-resolution HLA genotyping to investigate patterns of TCR occurrence. An earlier analysis of around 580 of the donors used high-throughput TCR beta sequencing to judge whether each TCR beta V gene segment behaved as functional or pseudogenic. The study was designed to test whether signatures of past pathogen exposure could be identified by cataloging public T cell receptors. Alongside the repertoire data, information on donor age, sex, ethnicity and CMV serostatus was compiled. The study used immunosequencing to profile the T cell repertoires of 666 subjects and linked those repertoires to cytomegalovirus serostatus. Roughly 5 DR-DQ haplotypes were treated as single units for association and clustering because of strong linkage in the cohort. Rather than using new phenotypic data, the later analysis identified candidate immune exposures from TCR beta sequences and from how often those sequences occurred across donors. Genome-wide SNP genotypes for about 60% of the roughly 670 donors were used in a later genetic analysis, which treated that subset as a discovery cohort. Among over 350 genotyped donors of the cohort, an average of 235,054 unique TCR beta nucleotide sequences were sequenced per donor, roughly 20% of them non-productive. High-throughput TCR immunosequencing, statistical association of individual TCRs with disease status, and machine learning were combined to predict cytomegalovirus infection status. Typing coverage varied by locus: about 620-640 donors for A, B, C, DRB1 and DQB1; approximately 500 for DQA1; about 570 for DPA1; about 450 for DPB1. A separate validation cohort of over a hundred different subjects was used in addition to the approximately 670-subject first cohort. HLA typing included class I and class II loci at four-digit resolution. Roughly 300 gigabases of sequencing data and approximately 93 million unique TCR sequences were included in an early release covering over 600 HLA-typed donors. Of the 300 to 500 genotyped donors, more than 75% were placed in the genetic ancestry cluster associated with self-reported Caucasian donors.

The cohort comprised approximately 700 healthy bone marrow donors. Cohort members were all nominally healthy when sampled, although unrecorded immune exposures were likely present. The donor was CMV seronegative and was included in the group of a few hundred seronegative cohort members. A peripheral blood sample was collected from each donor, and TCR beta sequencing was performed on peripheral blood mononuclear cells. The Qiagen DNeasy Blood Extraction Kit was used to extract genomic DNA from the blood cell samples. The library was built by means of the immunoSEQ multiplex PCR assay. The multiplex PCR relied on a mix of 60 forward primers for TCR Vbeta segments and 13 reverse primers for TCR Jbeta segments. A multiplex PCR assay on genomic DNA amplified the CDR3 region of rearranged TCR beta genes. On the Illumina HiSeq System, the amplified TCR beta libraries were sequenced as 87-base-pair reads. From the authors' description of their analysis: A later analysis counted about 80 million unique TCR beta chains across the 650 to 700 repertoires, and 9 million to 14 million of these chains were shared by at least two donors. Raw reads were error-corrected and collapsed into unique sequences by a nearest-neighbor algorithm in which closely related sequences were merged to remove PCR and sequencing errors. CDR3 sequences were aligned to IMGT reference sequences to assign V, D and J gene segments. For a sequence to be retained, a match of at least six nucleotides was required to both a V gene segment and a J gene segment. A rearrangement counted as productive if the CDR3 had no stop codons and remained in frame with V and J, and every other rearrangement counted as non-productive. Following IMGT convention, CDR3 was defined as the stretch from the second conserved V-encoded cysteine to the conserved J-encoded phenylalanine. Sequences without an unambiguous match to a single V gene segment were excluded from the earlier analysis of over 500 of the donors. In an earlier analysis of 587 of the donors, a V segment was called functional when productive rearrangements were above 56.7%, and segregating when the standard deviation between donors exceeded 5%. A statistical classification framework was built for diagnosing cytomegalovirus status from the catalog of TCR beta chain sequences. A later analysis assigned V and J genes by comparing TCR nucleotide sequences with IMGT/GENE-DB human TR gene sequences. A later analysis assigned CDR3 sequences and most-parsimonious VDJ recombination scenarios with the TCRdist pipeline. A later analysis defined each TCR beta chain by its CDR3 amino acid sequence plus V-gene family, and excluded reads lacking a unique V-gene family. A later analysis removed 550 to 650 highly shared, low-generation-probability nucleotide sequences to deal with suspected cross-contamination and a sequencing artifact. In a later analysis, a clonal expansion index was calculated for each public chain from normalized within-repertoire ranks of inferred template counts. Generation probabilities in a later analysis came from a VDJ recombination model fitted to out-of-frame rearrangements, and those results were checked against IGoR. In a later analysis, hypergeometric tests were used to score TCR-TCR, TCR-HLA and TCR-CMV co-occurrence, with a repertoire-size bias correction applied to TCR pairs. A later analysis estimated false discovery rates by permuting HLA or CMV assignments 20 times. A later analysis grouped co-occurring TCRs with DBSCAN, adding TCRdist sequence similarity when clustering within HLA-allele-positive subsets. Repertoires with fewer than 30,000 or more than 120,000 public chains were left out of co-occurrence clustering, as were a few repertoires with anomalous nucleotide sharing. TCRdb carries this immuneACCESS record with in-frame sequences only. Its versions omit some clonotypes, under half of them owing to an unresolved V gene in the studies checked, with the rest unexplained. V, J and clone size were drawn from that table, and D and trimming were deduced from the DNA. Present in this sample are nearly 110,000 clones, about 80% of which were seen just once. 7.8% of the sample lies in the top ten.

The paper as a whole reports these results and caveats: Because HLA typing was missing for some donors at each locus, association tests included only the typed subset. An earlier analysis of around 600 of the donors showed that most TCR beta V segments appeared in productive rearrangements either about 87% or about 30% of the time, which broadly matched IMGT annotations. In a later analysis, some 18,000 TCR beta sequences were associated with specific HLA alleles at a false discovery rate of 0.05. A further reported finding was that TCR beta sequences accurately predicted the HLA-A and HLA-B alleles for most subjects in the first cohort. According to a later genetic analysis, donors in an Asian-associated ancestry cluster had fewer N-insertions in productive TCRs than the approximately 670-donor mean. Because counts were too low, about 18 rarely observed V segments, including chromosome 9 orphons, were excluded from the earlier analysis of a few hundred of the donors. Compared with equally common non-associated chains, HLA-associated TCR beta chains in a later analysis were more clonally expanded and had lower generation probabilities. Roughly uniform sequencing depth across donors was assumed in presence/absence analyses, although this assumption may not hold. V-gene and J-gene trimming of TCR beta chains was associated with a missense DCLRE1C variant in a later genetic analysis, and the association was replicated in an independent cohort. When HLA alleles, especially DR and DQ, strongly co-occurred, TCR associations were difficult to assign to individual alleles. Three of the identified cytomegalovirus-associated TCR beta chains were confirmed in vitro to be specific for cytomegalovirus antigens. Only TCR beta chains were sequenced in this cohort, and the absence of alpha or paired-chain data limited detectable features. A later analysis found that TCR association rates varied across HLA loci, with DRB1 alleles showing the most associated TCRs and HLA-C alleles the fewest. While some public TCRs were present in many individuals, most TCR sequences turned up only very rarely across donors. The only immune exposure information available for the cohort was CMV serostatus. The authors suggested that the approach could potentially be extended to other disease states and immunological phenotypes. A cluster of highly shared sequence variants was judged likely to represent a technical artifact of the sequencing pipeline. A later analysis reported that several top co-occurrence clusters appeared linked to parvovirus B19, influenza, CMV and Epstein-Barr virus. Correlated functional status among segregating V segments might be attributable to linkage disequilibrium, but an unknown experimental factor could not be ruled out. In both the original and validation cohorts, the classifier was reported to diagnose cytomegalovirus status with high specificity and sensitivity. A later analysis found that most CMV-associated TCR beta chains appeared HLA-restricted, with HLA associations seemingly driven largely by CMV exposure. A total of 150 to 200 TCR beta chains were listed by the study as associated with cytomegalovirus.

Turning to this clone: Its recognized antigen is unknown. Per-base quality was not reported, and no clone a single base away is much larger than it.

The sequence came from a man younger than 45 in good health and CMV-seronegative. Material for sequencing was PBMCs.

The CDR3 in this case is CASSPEGTANSPLHF. The DNA sequence is as follows: TGTGCCAGCAGTCCCGAAGGGACAGCCAATTCACCCCTCCACTTT. The sequence links TRBV6-5 to TRBJ1-6, with 7 bases matching TRBD1. The CDR3 covers 15 residues, taking in both the cysteine and the phenylalanine. The read is trimmed to its CDR3 DNA, 45 bases read in frame from base 1. Via the germline V gene, CDR1 is MNHEY and CDR2 SVGAGI. Germline trimming: 5 bases from V, 7 bases from J; junction bases outside gene matches: 8.